The 24 T cell receptor beta chains below all came from one sample that was sequenced in a study of cytomegalovirus exposure and HLA in healthy donors. Use of 60 Vbeta and 13 Jbeta primers characterized the PCR. Produced via immunoSEQ multiplex PCR; TCRdb's table is partial and in-frame only. Among some 150,000 clones listed, roughly 80% were seen once. The sequencing sample was made of PBMCs. The receptors stem from a woman aged 50 to 60 in good health and CMV-seronegative.

This rearrangement joins TRBV6-1 to TRBJ1-1; D is possibly TRBD1 (5 bases). The CDR3 sequence is 13 residues long. Germline V gene sequence: CDR1 MNHNS, CDR2 SASEGT. V shed 7 bases and J shed 0 bases, with 9 bases lying between them. For the CDR3, the DNA is TGTGCCAGCACCGACAGCATGAACACTGAAGCTTTCTTT. Protein: CASTDSMNTEAFF.

CDR3: CASSPRSGGADRGTQYF. DNA of the CDR3: TGTGCCAGCAGCCCGCGTAGCGGGGGGGCCGATAGAGGTACGCAGTATTTT. The chain links TRBV7-3 to TRBJ2-3; 11 bases agree with TRBD2. Germline CDR1 reads SGHTA; CDR2 reads FQGTGA. With 5 bases clipped from V and 8 bases from J, the junction kept 15 bases outside the gene matches. The CDR3 covers 17 residues.

The CDR3 DNA reads as TGTGCCAGCAGCCAGGTAGGGGTCCACGAGCAGTACTTC. This encodes CASSQVGVHEQYF. V and J are TRBV5-4 and TRBJ2-7; TRBD1 might be the D (5 bases). Trimming removed 4 bases from V and 5 bases from J, with 13 bases in between. The CDR3 has 13 residues. Germline lookup yields CDR1 SGHNT and CDR2 YYREEE (reference sequence). The variable domain in full, completed from reference TRBV5-4 and TRBJ2-7, reads ETGVTQSPTHLIKTRGQQVTLRCSSQSGHNTVSWYQQALGQGPQFIFQYYREEENGRGNFPPRFSGLQFPNYSSELNVNALELDDSALYLCASSQVGVHEQYFGPGTRLTVT.

The V call is TRBV6-1, the J call TRBJ2-3; the D gene is possibly TRBD2 (5 bases). The CDR3 has 16 amino acids. CDR1 MNHNS and CDR2 SASEGT come from the germline V gene. Trimming pared 0 bases from V and 2 bases from J, leaving 12 bases between. CDR3 loop: CASSEALRDHTDTQYF. In DNA form, the CDR3 reads TGTGCCAGCAGTGAAGCGCTTCGGGATCACACAGATACGCAGTATTTT.

A remark on this clone: Germline and junction disagree at one end, which may indicate a read error. The rearrangement uses TRBV11-2 and TRBJ2-3, with 7 bases matching TRBD1. CDR1 is SGHAT, CDR2 FQNNGV, per germline. The CDR3 runs 11 residues. The CDR3 DNA sequence: TGTGCCAGCAGCTTTGGGGACAGTATGAATTTT. Translated: CASSFGDSMNF.

The chain joins TRBV6-5 to TRBJ2-1, with D tentatively TRBD2 (5 bases). The CDR3 loop spans 15 amino acids. The V and J ends lost 2 bases and 2 bases respectively, with 10 bases between them. Looked up from germline, CDR1 is MNHEY and CDR2 is SVGAGI. This chain's CDR3 is CASSYKRETYNEQFF. The CDR3 DNA reads as TGTGCCAGCAGTTACAAACGGGAAACCTACAATGAGCAGTTCTTC.

The chain recombines TRBV5-4 with TRBJ2-7; 9 nucleotides agree with TRBD1. CDR1 is SGHNT, CDR2 YYREEE, per germline (reference sequence). The CDR3 has 13 residues. Trimming removed 2 bases from V and 6 bases from J; junction bases left unmatched: 3. CDR3 nucleotide sequence: TGTGCCAGCAGCTTACAGGGGGCGATCGAGCAGTACTTC. Translated, it gives CASSLQGAIEQYF. The full variable domain, its missing parts supplied by reference TRBV5-4 and TRBJ2-7, is ETGVTQSPTHLIKTRGQQVTLRCSSQSGHNTVSWYQQALGQGPQFIFQYYREEENGRGNFPPRFSGLQFPNYSSELNVNALELDDSALYLCASSLQGAIEQYFGPGTRLTVT.

This clone was seen a handful of times. The same CDR3 arises from other DNA sequences in this sample as well. The chain couples TRBV30 to TRBJ2-7; possible D gene TRBD1, 5 bases. The CDR3 runs 13 residues. V lost 0 bases, J lost 1 base, and 7 bases lay in between. Germline loops: CDR1 GTSNPN, CDR2 SVGIG (reference sequence). The CDR3 coding sequence is TGTGCCTGGAGTGTAACAGGTTCCTACGAGCAGTACTTC. It codes for CAWSVTGSYEQYF.

The gene calls are TRBV5-4 and TRBJ1-1, with unresolved D. The CDR3 runs to 13 residues. Germline values: CDR1 SGHNT, CDR2 YYREEE (reference sequence). V gave up 4 bases and J gave up 1 base, with 8 bases separating them. The CDR3 region has the DNA TGTGCCAGCAGCGTAGATCCGAACACTGAAGCTTTCTTT. Translated, it gives CASSVDPNTEAFF.

This clone was recorded once. The chain employs TRBV7-2 and TRBJ1-2, with no clear D. Germline V CDR1 and CDR2: SGHTA, FQGNSA. The V end lost 0 bases, the J end lost 0 bases, and 8 bases lay between the germline ends. The CDR3 contains 15 residues. In nucleotides, the CDR3 is TGTGCCAGCAGCTTAGCCGCGGGGACTAACTATGGCTACACCTTC. It translates to CASSLAAGTNYGYTF.

This clone came up once. The chain recombines TRBV5-1 with TRBJ2-3, with 9 bases lining up with TRBD2. The germline V gene encodes CDR1 SGHRS and CDR2 YFSETQ. The trim removed 4 bases at V and 2 bases at J, leaving 8 bases unmatched. The CDR3 loop spans 16 amino acids. CDR3 in DNA: TGCGCCAGCAGCACCTTAGGACTAGCGAACACAGATACGCAGTATTTT. Translated, it gives CASSTLGLANTDTQYF.

This sequence joins TRBV7-9 and TRBJ1-1; D not resolved. The ends were cut back, 7 bases at V and 4 bases at J, with 13 bases in the middle. Germline lookup yields CDR1 SEHNR and CDR2 FQNEAQ (reference sequence). CDR3 length equals 13 residues. CDR3 sequence reads: CASTFSSGTEAFF. CDR3 DNA sequence: TGTGCCAGCACCTTCAGTTCGGGCACTGAAGCTTTCTTT.

This chain links TRBV28 with TRBJ2-5; a weak D match, TRBD2 (6 bases). The DNA end is more similar to TRBJ2-7, so the J call may be wrong. CDR3 length: 13 residues. The germline CDR1 and CDR2 sequences are MDHEN and SYDVKM. The DNA of the CDR3 is TGTGCCAGCAGCCCTGTGGGAGGTCGCGAGCAGTACTTC. It yields the protein CASSPVGGREQYF.

The gene calls are TRBV27 and TRBJ2-7; D is ambiguous. The CDR3 totals 11 residues. V was shortened by 4 bases and J by 3 bases, with 4 bases between the two germline ends. Looked up from germline, CDR1 is MNHEY and CDR2 is SMNVEV (reference sequence). The CDR3 DNA sequence: TGTGCCAGCAGTTCTTTCTACGAGCAGTACTTC. This sequence encodes CASSSFYEQYF.

This clone was seen only once. The chain recombines TRBV7-2 with TRBJ2-3; the match to TRBD2 covers 7 bases. Germline values: CDR1 SGHTA, CDR2 FQGNSA. Trimming removed 2 bases from V and 0 bases from J; junction bases left unmatched: 14. The CDR3 contains 19 residues. CDR3 region: CASSLSMGPPGGSTDTQYF. The CDR3 DNA follows: TGTGCCAGCAGCTTATCGATGGGGCCCCCGGGGGGAAGCACAGATACGCAGTATTTT.

This clone was detected only a few times. The chain links TRBV30 to TRBJ1-2, with TRBD1 identical over 9 bases. The V and J ends lost 1 base and 4 bases, in that order; junction bases with no gene match: 10. Germline V lookup: CDR1 GTSNPN, CDR2 SVGIG (reference sequence). The CDR3 length is 16 residues. The CDR3 spells CAWSALEQGAIYGYTF. CDR3 coding DNA: TGTGCCTGGAGTGCCCTCGAACAGGGGGCAATCTATGGCTACACCTTC.

The V and J genes are TRBV7-9 and TRBJ1-1; maybe TRBD1 (5 bases). The V end was cut by 1 base, the J end by 0 bases, with 9 bases between. Germline V CDR1 and CDR2: SEHNR, FQNEAQ (reference sequence). The CDR3 has 15 amino acids. CDR3 in DNA: TGTGCCAGCAGCTTAGTCTCAGGGATGAACACTGAAGCTTTCTTT. Protein product: CASSLVSGMNTEAFF.

This chain links TRBV9 with TRBJ1-2; unclear D gene. There are 14 residues in the CDR3. V lost 6 bases, J lost 4 bases, and 16 bases lay in between. From germline, CDR1 is SGDLS and CDR2 YYNGEE. The DNA of the CDR3 is TGTGCCAGCACCCCAACGACGGGGAGCTATGGCTACACCTTC. Residues: CASTPTTGSYGYTF.

The rearrangement uses TRBV9 and TRBJ2-7; 10 bases map to TRBD2. The CDR3 contains 16 residues. CDR1 is SGDLS and CDR2 is YYNGEE in the germline V gene. V was clipped by 0 bases and J by 3 bases; unmatched bases: 6. CDR3 sequence: CASSVGALAGNYEQYF. The CDR3 nucleotides read TGTGCCAGCAGCGTAGGAGCACTAGCGGGGAACTACGAGCAGTACTTC.

The chain is built from TRBV2 and TRBJ2-7; TRBD2 aligns across 7 bases. V trimming: 6 bases; J trimming: 10 bases; junction bases outside the gene matches: 6. The CDR3 has 11 residues. Germline V gene data show CDR1 as SNHLY and CDR2 as FYNNEI. In DNA, the CDR3 is TGTGCCAGCAGCGAGCGGGGAGGCCAGTACTTC. Translation gives CASSERGGQYF.

The J gene is TRBJ1-2, the V gene TRBV7-2; 10 positions match TRBD1. The J segment lost 4 bases and the V segment lost 3 bases, leaving 5 bases of the junction unmatched. Germline assignment: CDR1 SGHTA and CDR2 FQGNSA. The CDR3 has 15 residues. The CDR3 DNA follows: TGTGCCAGCAGCTTGACAGGGGGCGAAGCCTATGGCTACACCTTC. Protein sequence: CASSLTGGEAYGYTF.

This chain's CDR3 is CASSLAGGLKDTQYF. For the CDR3, the DNA is TGTGCCAGCAGCCTTGCGGGGGGGCTTAAAGATACGCAGTATTTT. The gene calls are TRBV11-2 and TRBJ2-3; 9 positions match TRBD2. Germline-derived CDR1 and CDR2 are SGHAT and FQNNGV. Trimming removed 5 bases from V and 5 bases from J; junction bases left unmatched: 8. This CDR3 region has 15 residues.

The V call is TRBV19, the J call TRBJ1-1; 8 nucleotides match TRBD1. V was pared by 6 bases and J by 4 bases, with 7 bases of the junction left unmatched. This CDR3 has 14 amino acids. CDR1 is LNHDA, CDR2 SQIVND, per germline (reference sequence). This CDR3 is CASRGQGMGTEAFF. The CDR3 nucleotides are TGTGCCAGTAGAGGACAGGGCATGGGCACTGAAGCTTTCTTT.

The chain has TRBV30 and TRBJ2-2; 8 bases line up with TRBD1. The J segment lost 4 bases and the V segment lost 2 bases, leaving 3 bases of the junction unmatched. The CDR3 contains 14 residues. The germline V gene has CDR1 GTSNPN and CDR2 SVGIG (reference sequence). The CDR3, as DNA: TGTGCCTGGAGTTGGACAGGGAGCACCGGGGAGCTGTTTTTT. It translates to CAWSWTGSTGELFF.